This T cell receptor beta chain was sequenced during a study of blood T cell repertoires in COVID-19. Details on this clone: One end of the junction varies from germline; a read error may be responsible.

Data came from immunoSEQ multiplex PCR; TCRdb stores just in-frame clones and leaves some out. The data hold a few hundred thousand clones, with approximately 78% observed a single time. The CDR3 loop spans 10 amino acids. The V gene's germline CDR1 is GTSNPN and CDR2 SVGIG (reference sequence). Sequencing was done on a sample of PBMCs or T cells enriched from blood (not recorded which). This receptor was obtained from a man between 35 and 55 years old who had recovered from COVID-19. V is TRBV30 and J is TRBJ1-2; 7 nucleotides align to TRBD1. CDR3: CSGGVSGYTF. CDR3 DNA: TGCTCAGGGGGAGTGAGTGGCTACACCTTC.